Described below is a single TCR beta chain sequence and its context. Its cognate antigen is unknown. Donors, healthy HIV-negative adults, lacked recent acute infections or vaccinations. Sequenced by immunoSEQ multiplex PCR; TCRdb stores in-frame clones only, minus some. The sample comprises about 2.3 million clones, around 90% of which are singletons, and around 0.4% rests with the top ten. The data stem from a study of shared clonotypes between healthy human individuals. Study details: Used for every donor were three CD4 naive, three CD4 memory, two CD8 naive and one CD8 memory plate.

Regarding the study as a whole: Shared clonotypes: approximately 5.3% naive CD4, roughly 3.5% naive CD8, less than 2.5% memory CD4, approximately 0.41% memory CD8.

The sequenced material came from naive CD4+ T cells from PBMCs. As to subset: CD45RA+ positively selected. The clonotype originates from a man aged 18 to 29 in good health. Some clones in this sample may be carry-over from other donors' samples.

This chain's CDR3 is CASTSGVQRHEQYF. Here the CDR3 DNA reads TGTGCCAGCACGTCGGGGGTCCAGCGGCACGAGCAGTACTTC. The V call is TRBV11-2, the J call TRBJ2-7, with D perhaps matching TRBD2 (6 bases). The V gene lost 7 bases and the J gene lost 5 bases, with 18 bases spanning the gap. The CDR3 sequence is 14 residues long. Per the germline V gene, CDR1 is SGHAT and CDR2 is FQNNGV. The whole variable domain, filled in from reference TRBV11-2 and TRBJ2-7, reads EAGVAQSPRYKIIEKRQSVAFWCNPISGHATLYWYQQILGQGPKLLIQFQNNGVVDDSQLPKDRFSAERLKGVDSTLKIQPAKLEDSAVYLCASTSGVQRHEQYFGPGTRLTVT.